One sample yielded the 11 T cell receptor beta chains listed below, sequenced in a study of T cells after yellow fever vaccination. TCRdb processed the 5' RACE reads anew with MiXCR; each CDR3 protein has one entry. The sample consists of just over 300,000 distinct CDR3 sequences, around 3.6% of them appearing once. The starting material was PBMCs, obtained on the day of the yellow fever booster vaccination. The receptor set was obtained from a man between 18 and 29 years old who received the YFV17D yellow fever vaccine.

The chain recombines TRBV28 with TRBJ2-3, with 8 bases lining up with TRBD2. Germline V gives CDR1 MDHEN, CDR2 SYDVKM. J was trimmed by 3 bases and V by 7 bases; bases with no gene match: 12. The CDR3 extends over 16 amino acids. CDR3 loop: CASTTATSGLTDTQYF. The CDR3 coding sequence is TGTGCCAGCACGACGGCCACTAGCGGCCTAACAGATACGCAGTATTTT. Full variable domain (missing parts from reference TRBV28 and TRBJ2-3): DVKVTQSSRYLVKRTGEKVFLECVQDMDHENMFWYRQDPGLGLRLIYFSYDVKMKEKGDIPEGYSVSREKKERFSLILESASTNQTSMYLCASTTATSGLTDTQYFGPGTRLTVL.

This clonotype has at least ten counts. The V gene is TRBV5-1, the J gene TRBJ1-6; D is uncertain. Deletions cut 5 bases from V and 7 bases from J, with 10 bases between. The CDR3 spans 13 residues. Germline CDR1 reads SGHRS; CDR2 reads YFSETQ. CDR3 sequence: CASSQKRNSPLHF. As DNA, the CDR3 is TGCGCCAGCAGTCAAAAGCGGAATTCACCCCTCCACTTT.

This clonotype was seen ten or more times. The chain is built from TRBV7-2 and TRBJ2-5, with 12 bases fitting TRBD2. Germline assignment: CDR1 SGHTA and CDR2 FQGNSA. The CDR3 extends over 17 amino acids. V lost 2 bases to trimming and J lost 9 bases; unmatched junction nucleotides: 13. The CDR3 DNA reads TGTGCCAGCAGCTTATCGACTAGCGGGGGCCCCTTTGTGGCCCAGTACTTC. It codes for CASSLSTSGGPFVAQYF.

This chain links TRBV7-2 with TRBJ2-2, with TRBD1 matching 8 bases. V was pared by 5 bases and J by 4 bases, with 3 bases of the junction left unmatched. The length of the CDR3 is 14 residues. CDR1 and CDR2 (germline): SGHTA, FQGNSA. In DNA, the CDR3 is TGTGCCAGCAGCAATACAGGGGGCACCGGGGAGCTGTTTTTT. This translates into CASSNTGGTGELFF.

This clonotype turned up a few times. The V gene is TRBV20-1, the J gene TRBJ2-2; 8 bases are a match to TRBD1. V shed 6 bases, J shed 6 bases, and the junction held 3 bases outside the gene matches. This CDR3 is built from 12 residues. CDR1 is DFQATT, CDR2 SNEGSKA, per germline (reference sequence). The CDR3 sequence is CSANRGAGELFF. CDR3 DNA sequence: TGCAGTGCAAACAGGGGGGCCGGGGAGCTGTTTTTT.

This clonotype occurred many times. The chain recombines TRBV29-1 with TRBJ2-1; D unclear. Germline CDR1 reads SQVTM; CDR2 reads ANQGSEA. CDR3 length equals 12 residues. V lost 2 bases, J lost 5 bases, and 7 bases lay in between. The CDR3 nucleotides are TGCAGCGTTGAATTGGTACACAATGAGCAGTTCTTC. This codes for CSVELVHNEQFF.

This clonotype was counted at least ten times. The V call is TRBV12-3 or TRBV12-4, the J call TRBJ2-3; D unresolved. The CDR3 spans 14 residues. Trimming stripped 8 bases from V and 6 bases from J, with 18 bases between. The CDR3, as DNA: TGTGCCAGCGCCGACCCGTGGGCAGGCGATACGCAGTATTTT. This sequence encodes CASADPWAGDTQYF.

This clonotype was seen at least ten times. V and J are TRBV5-1 and TRBJ2-2, with 7 positions matching TRBD1. V lost 6 bases to trimming and J lost 2 bases; unmatched junction nucleotides: 7. The CDR3 covers 15 residues. Germline V CDR1 and CDR2: SGHRS, YFSETQ. CDR3 residues: CASKGTVFNTGELFF. In DNA, the CDR3 is TGCGCCAGCAAAGGGACAGTCTTTAACACCGGGGAGCTGTTTTTT.

In this sample, this clonotype turned up many times. CDR3 sequence: CASSFSPYEQYF. The CDR3 nucleotides are TGCGCCAGCAGCTTTTCGCCCTACGAGCAGTACTTC. The chain couples TRBV5-1 to TRBJ2-7; D not certain. Deletions cut 2 bases from V and 2 bases from J, with 5 bases between. CDR3 length: 12 amino acids. Germline CDR1 is SGHRS and CDR2 is YFSETQ. Together with reference TRBV5-1 and TRBJ2-7, the CDR3 gives the full variable domain: KAGVTQTPRYLIKTRGQQVTLSCSPISGHRSVSWYQQTPGQGLQFLFEYFSETQRNKGNFPGRFSGRQFSNSRSEMNVSTLELGDSALYLCASSFSPYEQYFGPGTRLTVT.

This clonotype was observed many times. The rearrangement uses TRBV6-5 and TRBJ2-3, with 8 bases identical to TRBD2. With 6 bases clipped from V and 3 bases from J, the junction kept 8 bases outside the gene matches. Germline CDR1 and CDR2: MNHEY and SVGAGI. The CDR3 extends over 15 amino acids. CDR3: CASSPGIAGTDTQYF. The CDR3 nucleotides read TGTGCCAGCAGCCCCGGGATAGCGGGGACAGATACGCAGTATTTT.

The chain links TRBV15 to TRBJ2-2; 8 bases are shared with TRBD2. Per the germline V gene, CDR1 is LNHNV and CDR2 is YYDKDF (reference sequence). With V trimmed by 5 bases and J by 1 base, 3 bases remained unmatched. This CDR3 is 15 amino acids long. CDR3 DNA: TGTGCCACCAGCTTACTAGCGGAGAACACCGGGGAGCTGTTTTTT. Encoded protein: CATSLLAENTGELFF.